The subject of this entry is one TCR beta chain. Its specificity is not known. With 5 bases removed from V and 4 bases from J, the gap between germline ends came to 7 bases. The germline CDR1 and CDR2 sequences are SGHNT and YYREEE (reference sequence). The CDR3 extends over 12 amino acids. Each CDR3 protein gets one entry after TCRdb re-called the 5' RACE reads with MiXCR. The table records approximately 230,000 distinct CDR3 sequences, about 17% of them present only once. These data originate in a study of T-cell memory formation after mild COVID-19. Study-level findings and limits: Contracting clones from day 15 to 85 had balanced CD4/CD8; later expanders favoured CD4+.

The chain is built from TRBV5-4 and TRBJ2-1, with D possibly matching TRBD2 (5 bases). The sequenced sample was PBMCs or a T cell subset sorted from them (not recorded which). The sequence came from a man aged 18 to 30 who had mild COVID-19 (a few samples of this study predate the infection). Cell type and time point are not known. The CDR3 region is CASRDFYNEQFF. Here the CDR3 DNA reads TGTGCCAGCAGGGACTTTTACAATGAGCAGTTCTTC. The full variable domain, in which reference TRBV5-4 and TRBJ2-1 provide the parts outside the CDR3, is ETGVTQSPTHLIKTRGQQVTLRCSSQSGHNTVSWYQQALGQGPQFIFQYYREEENGRGNFPPRFSGLQFPNYSSELNVNALELDDSALYLCASRDFYNEQFFGPGTRLTVL.